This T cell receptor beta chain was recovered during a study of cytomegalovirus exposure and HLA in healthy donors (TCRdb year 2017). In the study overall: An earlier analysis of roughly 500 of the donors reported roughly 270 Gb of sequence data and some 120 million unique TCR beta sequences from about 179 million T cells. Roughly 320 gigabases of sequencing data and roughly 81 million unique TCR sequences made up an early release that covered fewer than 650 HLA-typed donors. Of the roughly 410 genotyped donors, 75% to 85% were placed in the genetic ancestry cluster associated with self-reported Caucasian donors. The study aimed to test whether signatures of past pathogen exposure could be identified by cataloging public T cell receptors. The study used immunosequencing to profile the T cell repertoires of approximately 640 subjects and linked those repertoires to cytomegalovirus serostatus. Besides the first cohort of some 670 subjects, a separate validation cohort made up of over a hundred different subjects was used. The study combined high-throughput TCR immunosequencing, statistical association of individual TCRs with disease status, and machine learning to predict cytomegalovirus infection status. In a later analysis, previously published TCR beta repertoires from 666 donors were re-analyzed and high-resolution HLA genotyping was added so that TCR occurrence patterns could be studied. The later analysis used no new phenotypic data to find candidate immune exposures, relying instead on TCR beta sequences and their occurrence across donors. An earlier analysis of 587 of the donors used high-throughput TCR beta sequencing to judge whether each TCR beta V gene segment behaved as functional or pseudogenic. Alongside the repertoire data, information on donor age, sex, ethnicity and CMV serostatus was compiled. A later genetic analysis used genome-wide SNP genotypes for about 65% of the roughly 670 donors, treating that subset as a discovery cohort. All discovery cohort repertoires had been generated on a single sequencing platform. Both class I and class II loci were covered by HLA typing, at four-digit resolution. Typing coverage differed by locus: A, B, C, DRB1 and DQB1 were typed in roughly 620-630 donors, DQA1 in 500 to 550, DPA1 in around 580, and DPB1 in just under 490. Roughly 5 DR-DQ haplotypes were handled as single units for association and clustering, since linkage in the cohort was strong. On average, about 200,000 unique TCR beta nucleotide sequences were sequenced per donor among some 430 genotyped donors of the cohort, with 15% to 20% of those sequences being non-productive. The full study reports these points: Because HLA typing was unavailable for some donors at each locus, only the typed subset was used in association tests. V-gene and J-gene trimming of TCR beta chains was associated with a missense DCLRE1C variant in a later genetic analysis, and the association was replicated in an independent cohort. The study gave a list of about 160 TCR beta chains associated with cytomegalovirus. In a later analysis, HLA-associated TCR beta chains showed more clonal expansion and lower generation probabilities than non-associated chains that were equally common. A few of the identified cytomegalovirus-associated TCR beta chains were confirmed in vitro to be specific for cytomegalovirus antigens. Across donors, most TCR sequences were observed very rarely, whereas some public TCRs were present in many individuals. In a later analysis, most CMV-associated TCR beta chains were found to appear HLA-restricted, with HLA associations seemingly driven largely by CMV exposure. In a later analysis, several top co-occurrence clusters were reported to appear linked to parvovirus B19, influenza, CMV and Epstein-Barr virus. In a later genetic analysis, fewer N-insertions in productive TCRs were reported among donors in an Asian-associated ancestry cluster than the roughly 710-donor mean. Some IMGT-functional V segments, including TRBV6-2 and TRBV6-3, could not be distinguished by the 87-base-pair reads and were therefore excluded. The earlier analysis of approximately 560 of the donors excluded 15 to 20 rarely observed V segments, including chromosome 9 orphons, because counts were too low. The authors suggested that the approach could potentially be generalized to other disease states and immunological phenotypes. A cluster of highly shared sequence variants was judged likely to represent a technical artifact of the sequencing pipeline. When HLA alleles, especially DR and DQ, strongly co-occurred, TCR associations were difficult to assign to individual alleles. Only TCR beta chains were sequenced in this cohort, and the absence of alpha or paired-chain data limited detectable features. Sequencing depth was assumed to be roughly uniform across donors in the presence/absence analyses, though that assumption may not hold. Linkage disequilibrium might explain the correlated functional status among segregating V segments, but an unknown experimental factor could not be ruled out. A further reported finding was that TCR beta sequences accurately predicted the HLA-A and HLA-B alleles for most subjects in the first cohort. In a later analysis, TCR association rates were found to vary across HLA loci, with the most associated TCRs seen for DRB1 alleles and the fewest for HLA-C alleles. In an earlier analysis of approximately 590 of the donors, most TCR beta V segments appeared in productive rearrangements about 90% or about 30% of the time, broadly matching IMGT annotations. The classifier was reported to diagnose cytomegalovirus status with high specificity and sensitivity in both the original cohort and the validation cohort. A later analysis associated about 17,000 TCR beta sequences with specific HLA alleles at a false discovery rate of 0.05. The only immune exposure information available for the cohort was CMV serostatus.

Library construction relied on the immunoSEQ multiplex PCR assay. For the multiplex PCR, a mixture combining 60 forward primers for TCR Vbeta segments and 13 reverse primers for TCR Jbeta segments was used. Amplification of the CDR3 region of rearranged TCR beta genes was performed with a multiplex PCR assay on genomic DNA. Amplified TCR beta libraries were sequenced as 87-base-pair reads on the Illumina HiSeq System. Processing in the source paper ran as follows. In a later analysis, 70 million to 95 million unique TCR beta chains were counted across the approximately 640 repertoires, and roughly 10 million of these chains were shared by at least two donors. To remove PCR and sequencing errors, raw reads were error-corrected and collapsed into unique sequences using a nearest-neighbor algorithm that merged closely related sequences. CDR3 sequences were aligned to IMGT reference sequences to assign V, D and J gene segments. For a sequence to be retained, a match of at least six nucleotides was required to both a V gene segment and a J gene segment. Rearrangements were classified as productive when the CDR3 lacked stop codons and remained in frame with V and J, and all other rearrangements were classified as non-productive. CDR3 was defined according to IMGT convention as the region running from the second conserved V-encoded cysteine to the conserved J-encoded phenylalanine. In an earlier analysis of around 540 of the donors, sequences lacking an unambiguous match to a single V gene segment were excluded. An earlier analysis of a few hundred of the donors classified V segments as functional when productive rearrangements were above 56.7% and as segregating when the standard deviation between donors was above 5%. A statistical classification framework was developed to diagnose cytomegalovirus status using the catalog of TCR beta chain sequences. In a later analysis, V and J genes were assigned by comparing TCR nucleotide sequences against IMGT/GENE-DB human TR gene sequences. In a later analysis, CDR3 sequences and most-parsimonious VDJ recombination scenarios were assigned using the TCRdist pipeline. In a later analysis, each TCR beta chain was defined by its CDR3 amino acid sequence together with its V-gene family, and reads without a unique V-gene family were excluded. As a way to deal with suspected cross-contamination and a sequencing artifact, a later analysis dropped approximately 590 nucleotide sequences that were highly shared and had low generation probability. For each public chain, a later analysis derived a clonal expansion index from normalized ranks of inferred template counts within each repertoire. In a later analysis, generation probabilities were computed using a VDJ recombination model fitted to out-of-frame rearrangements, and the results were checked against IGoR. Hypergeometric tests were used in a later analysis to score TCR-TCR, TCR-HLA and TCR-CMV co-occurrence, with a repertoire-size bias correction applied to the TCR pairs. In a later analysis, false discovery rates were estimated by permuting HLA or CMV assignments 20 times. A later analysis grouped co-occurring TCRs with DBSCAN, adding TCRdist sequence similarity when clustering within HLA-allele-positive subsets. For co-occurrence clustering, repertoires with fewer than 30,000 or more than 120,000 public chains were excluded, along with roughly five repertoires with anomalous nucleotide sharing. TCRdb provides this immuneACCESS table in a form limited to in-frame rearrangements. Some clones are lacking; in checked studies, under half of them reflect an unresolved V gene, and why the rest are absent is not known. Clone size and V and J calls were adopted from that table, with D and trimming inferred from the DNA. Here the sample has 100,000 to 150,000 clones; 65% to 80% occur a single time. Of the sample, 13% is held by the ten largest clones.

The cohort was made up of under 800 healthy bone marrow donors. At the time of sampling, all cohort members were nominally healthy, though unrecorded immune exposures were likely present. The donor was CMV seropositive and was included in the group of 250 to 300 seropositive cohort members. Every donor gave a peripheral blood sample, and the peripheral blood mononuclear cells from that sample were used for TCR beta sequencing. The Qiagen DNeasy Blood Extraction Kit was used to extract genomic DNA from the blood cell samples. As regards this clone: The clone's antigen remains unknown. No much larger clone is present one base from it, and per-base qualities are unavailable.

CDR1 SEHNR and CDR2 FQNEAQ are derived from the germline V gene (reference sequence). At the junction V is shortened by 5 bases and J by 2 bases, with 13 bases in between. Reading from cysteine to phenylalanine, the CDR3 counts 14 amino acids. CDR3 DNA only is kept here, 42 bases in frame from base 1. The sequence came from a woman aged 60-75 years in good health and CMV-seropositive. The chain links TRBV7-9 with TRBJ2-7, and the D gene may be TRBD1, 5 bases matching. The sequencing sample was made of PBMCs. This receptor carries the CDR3 CASSLRETPYEQYF. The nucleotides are TGTGCCAGCAGCCTCAGGGAAACCCCCTACGAGCAGTACTTC.